This is a list of T cell receptor beta chains from one sample in a study of cytomegalovirus exposure and HLA in healthy donors. Assay: immunoSEQ multiplex PCR; the TCRdb copy retains only in-frame clones and omits some. The profile shows about 63,000 clones, approximately 95% of them singletons. Source material: PBMCs. The origin of the receptors is a woman between 18 and 29 years old in good health and CMV-seropositive. CDR3s include the opening cysteine and the closing phenylalanine or tryptophan. D genes are given only for firm matches. Clone size is not always given. Where it is, it says once, few, many or a class for expanded clones.

clone_size	d_call	v_call	j_call	cdr3_aa	cdr3_nt
.	.	TRBV7-9	TRBJ2-7	CASSREPGLTGDSYEQYF	TGTGCCAGCAGCAGAGAACCGGGACTGACTGGGGACTCCTACGAGCAGTACTTC
.	.	TRBV4-1	TRBJ1-2	CASSQAQDSFLRGYTF	TGCGCCAGCAGCCAAGCCCAGGACAGCTTTTTACGAGGCTACACCTTC
.	TRBD2	TRBV7-6	TRBJ2-3	CASSASRGGLRDTQYF	TGTGCCAGCAGCGCCTCCCGCGGGGGTCTCCGAGATACGCAGTATTTT
.	TRBD1	TRBV2	TRBJ1-1	CASRPTGMNTEAFF	TGTGCCAGCAGACCGACAGGGATGAACACTGAAGCTTTCTTT
.	TRBD1	TRBV5-1	TRBJ1-1	CASHLGTGQTEAFF	TGCGCCAGCCATCTCGGGACAGGTCAAACTGAAGCTTTCTTT
.	TRBD2	TRBV5-1	TRBJ2-3	CASSYPQGRGRGTDTQYF	TGCGCCAGCAGCTACCCCCAAGGGAGGGGTCGGGGCACAGATACGCAGTATTTT
.	.	TRBV9	TRBJ1-2	CASSVSQGNYGYTF	TGTGCCAGCAGCGTGTCACAGGGAAACTATGGCTACACCTTC
.	TRBD1	TRBV30	TRBJ1-1	CAWRVTGDTEAFF	TGTGCCTGGAGGGTTACAGGGGATACTGAAGCTTTCTTT
.	TRBD2	TRBV13	TRBJ2-3	CASSLGLAGDWVINTQYF	TGTGCCAGCAGCTTAGGCCTAGCGGGGGACTGGGTGATAAATACGCAGTATTTT
.	.	TRBV5-6	TRBJ1-6	CASSLVGSRRDGSPLHF	TGTGCCAGCAGCTTGGTTGGGTCTCGCAGGGATGGATCACCCCTCCACTTT
once	.	TRBV7-8	TRBJ1-3	CASSLGLIWSGDTIYF	TGTGCCAGCAGCTTAGGATTGATTTGGTCAGGGGACACCATATATTTT